This T cell receptor beta chain derives from a study of CD8+CD57+ T cells in acquired aplastic anemia. Background on the study: Quantities of DNA derived from sorted CD4+ and CD8+ cells averaged approximately 3.5 ug. Sequencing produced an average of about 11 million reads per healthy donor for CD4+ cells. Study results and caveats: Statistical testing detected no significant gap in CD8+ Simpson's diversity between patients and controls. Between patients and controls, about 30 CD8+ CDR3 sequences were found in common.

The CDR3 has 14 amino acids. V lost 0 bases, J lost 2 bases, and 10 bases lay in between. Germline V gene lookup returns CDR1 DFQATT and CDR2 SNEGSKA (reference sequence). This clonotype is medium-sized in the sample. Its antigen remains unidentified. The TCR beta profiling, which covered VDJ combination and CDR3 sequence, was carried out using genomic DNA as the template. Using its own MiXCR run on the reads, TCRdb lists one record per CDR3 protein. The table includes over 45,000 distinct CDR3 sequences, approximately 78% detected once. The genes are TRBV20-1 and TRBJ1-2; D is unclear. The clonotype originates from a human donor in good health, serving as a control. The specimen was sorted CD4+, CD8+, or CD8+CD57+ T cells (not recorded which) from PBMCs. This CDR3 is CSARDPDGNYGYTF. The CDR3 nucleotides are TGCAGTGCTAGAGATCCAGACGGGAACTATGGCTACACCTTC.